This T cell receptor beta chain is drawn from a study of blood T cell repertoires in COVID-19. On the study more broadly: The United States, Italy and Spain were the sources of the acute and convalescent COVID-19 samples. In each case, the material was cDNA or gDNA derived from T cells, B-cell-depleted T cells, or PBMCs.

CDR3 length: 13 residues. V gave up 6 bases and J gave up 8 bases; unmatched junction bases: 9. Germline-derived CDR1 and CDR2 are SNHLY and FYNNEI. The authors' processing: Amplification of reference gene primers provided the estimated nucleated cell counts. Generated by immunoSEQ multiplex PCR, the TCRdb table keeps only in-frame clones and is missing some. V and J calls and clone size are as listed in that table; D and trimming were resolved from the DNA. The sample lists more than 75,000 clones; 88% were seen once. The chain employs TRBV2 and TRBJ1-2; 7 bases line up with TRBD1. Sequenced material: peripheral blood. This clonotype was sampled from a woman in her seventies with acute or convalescent COVID-19. The DNA for the CDR3 is TGTGCCAGCAGGCAAATGGACAGGTCGGGCTACACCTTC. Translating it yields CASRQMDRSGYTF.